These T cell receptor beta chains were read from a single sample in a study of blood T cell repertoires in COVID-19. Repertoires were generated with immunoSEQ multiplex PCR, while TCRdb's copy carries only in-frame clones and drops some. Of 250,000 to 350,000 clones in the sample, over 75% were seen once. The sequenced sample was peripheral blood. All receptors derive from a woman aged 55 to 70 with acute or convalescent COVID-19. CDR3s include the opening cysteine and the closing phenylalanine or tryptophan. Each record gives: J gene, clone size, D gene, V gene, CDR3 protein, CDR3 DNA. The D gene is left open where the match is weak. For some rows the clone size is stated as once, few or many, or as a class when expanded; others skip it.

>TRBJ1-2|NA|TRBD1|TRBV9
CASSLRQGGYTF
TGTGCCAGCAGCCTCCGACAGGGGGGCTACACCTTC
>TRBJ2-1|NA|NA|TRBV4-3
CASSQGTGYNEQFF
TGCGCCAGCAGCCAAGGAACAGGATACAATGAGCAGTTCTTC
>TRBJ1-2|NA|NA|TRBV2
CASTTGGGSYGYTF
TGTGCCAGCACCACAGGCGGCGGCTCCTATGGCTACACCTTC
>TRBJ2-3|NA|TRBD1|TRBV6-2/TRBV6-3
CASSYMVGTGFNTDTQYF
TGTGCCAGCAGTTACATGGTCGGGACAGGGTTCAACACAGATACGCAGTATTTT
>TRBJ1-5|NA|TRBD1|TRBV18
CASSPGTGGIQPQHF
TGTGCCAGCTCCCCCGGGACAGGGGGGATTCAGCCCCAGCATTTT
>TRBJ2-7|NA|NA|TRBV5-1
CASSLVAGASREQYF
TGCGCCAGCAGCTTGGTGGCAGGCGCGTCTCGGGAGCAGTACTTC
>TRBJ2-7|NA|NA|TRBV3-1/TRBV3-2
CASSQDLSSPGQYF
TGTGCCAGCAGCCAAGATTTATCGTCCCCCGGGCAGTACTTC
>TRBJ2-3|NA|TRBD2|TRBV2
CASSLLAGGRADTQYF
TGTGCCAGCAGTCTATTAGCGGGGGGGCGAGCAGATACGCAGTATTTT
>TRBJ1-4|NA|TRBD1|TRBV7-8
CASSPGTGQRNEKLFF
TGTGCCAGCAGCCCTGGGACAGGGCAGAGAAATGAAAAACTGTTTTTT
>TRBJ2-7|NA|TRBD1|TRBV9
CASSPLGQGAIYEQYF
TGTGCCAGCAGCCCACTAGGACAGGGGGCTATTTACGAGCAGTACTTC
>TRBJ2-3|NA|TRBD2|TRBV5-1
CASSLGGLRVDGTDTQYF
TGCGCCAGCAGCTTGGGGGGACTACGAGTGGACGGCACAGATACGCAGTATTTT
>TRBJ2-5|NA|TRBD2|TRBV5-6
CASSSTTSGGDQETQYF
TGTGCCAGCAGCTCGACGACTAGCGGGGGGGACCAAGAGACCCAGTACTTC
>TRBJ1-5|NA|TRBD1|TRBV25-1
CASSAGQGSNQPQHF
TGTGCCAGCAGTGCCGGACAGGGAAGCAATCAGCCCCAGCATTTT
>TRBJ1-2|few|TRBD1|TRBV5-1
CASSLDLAGGVGYTF
TGCGCCAGCAGCTTGGATTTGGCAGGGGGCGTTGGCTACACCTTC
>TRBJ2-1|once|TRBD1|TRBV5-6
CASSLGQGLVF
TGTGCCAGCAGCTTGGGACAGGGCTTGGTCTTC
>TRBJ2-3|few|NA|TRBV2
CASSDLQGTDTQYF
TGTGCCAGCAGTGACCTACAGGGTACAGATACGCAGTATTTT
>TRBJ2-7|NA|TRBD1|TRBV19
CASSRRGYEQYF
TGTGCCAGTAGCCGCAGGGGGTACGAGCAGTACTTC
>TRBJ1-2|once|NA|TRBV28
CASSPPQGEGYGYTF
TGTGCCAGCAGTCCCCCACAGGGCGAAGGCTATGGCTACACCTTC
>TRBJ2-1|NA|TRBD2|TRBV9
CASSVSGGSSYNEQFF
TGTGCCAGCAGCGTAAGCGGCGGGAGTTCCTACAATGAGCAGTTCTTC
>TRBJ1-4|NA|NA|TRBV21-1
CASSREGELENEKLFF
TGTGCCAGCAGCAGGGAAGGGGAACTGGAAAATGAAAAACTGTTTTTT
>TRBJ2-2|once|TRBD2|TRBV5-4
CASRTGLAGGVNTGELFF
TGTGCCAGCAGGACGGGACTAGCGGGGGGGGTAAACACCGGGGAGCTGTTTTTT
>TRBJ1-1|NA|TRBD1|TRBV5-4
CASSWADREFSEAFF
TGTGCCAGCAGCTGGGCCGACAGGGAATTTTCTGAAGCTTTCTTT
>TRBJ2-5|once|TRBD2|TRBV7-3
CASSPTGTREETQYF
TGTGCCAGCAGCCCAACCGGGACTAGGGAGGAGACCCAGTACTTC
>TRBJ2-2|once|TRBD1|TRBV2
CASSSTGGDTGELFF
TGTGCCAGCAGTTCGACAGGGGGGGACACCGGGGAGCTGTTTTTT
>TRBJ2-2|NA|NA|TRBV11-3
CASSKGRGGTGELFF
TGTGCCAGCAGCAAAGGCCGGGGTGGTACCGGGGAGCTGTTTTTT
>TRBJ2-6|NA|NA|TRBV28
CASSLRGGANVLTF
TGTGCCAGCAGTTTGCGGGGAGGGGCCAACGTCCTGACTTTC
>TRBJ2-7|NA|TRBD2|TRBV5-6
CASSLNRGLAGAFYEQYF
TGTGCCAGCAGCTTAAATCGGGGACTAGCGGGAGCGTTCTACGAGCAGTACTTC
>TRBJ2-7|many|TRBD2|TRBV7-2
CASSVTPSGYAYEQYF
TGTGCCAGCAGCGTTACCCCTAGCGGGTATGCCTACGAGCAGTACTTC
>TRBJ1-1|NA|TRBD1|TRBV28
CASRTHGQGISEAFF
TGTGCCAGCAGGACTCATGGACAGGGTATTTCCGAAGCTTTCTTT
>TRBJ2-7|once|NA|TRBV6-2/TRBV6-3
CASSSSGYEQYF
TGTGCCAGCAGTTCATCGGGCTACGAGCAGTACTTC
>TRBJ2-3|NA|NA|TRBV7-3
CASSSSGWDTQYF
TGTGCCAGCAGCTCATCGGGGTGGGATACGCAGTATTTT